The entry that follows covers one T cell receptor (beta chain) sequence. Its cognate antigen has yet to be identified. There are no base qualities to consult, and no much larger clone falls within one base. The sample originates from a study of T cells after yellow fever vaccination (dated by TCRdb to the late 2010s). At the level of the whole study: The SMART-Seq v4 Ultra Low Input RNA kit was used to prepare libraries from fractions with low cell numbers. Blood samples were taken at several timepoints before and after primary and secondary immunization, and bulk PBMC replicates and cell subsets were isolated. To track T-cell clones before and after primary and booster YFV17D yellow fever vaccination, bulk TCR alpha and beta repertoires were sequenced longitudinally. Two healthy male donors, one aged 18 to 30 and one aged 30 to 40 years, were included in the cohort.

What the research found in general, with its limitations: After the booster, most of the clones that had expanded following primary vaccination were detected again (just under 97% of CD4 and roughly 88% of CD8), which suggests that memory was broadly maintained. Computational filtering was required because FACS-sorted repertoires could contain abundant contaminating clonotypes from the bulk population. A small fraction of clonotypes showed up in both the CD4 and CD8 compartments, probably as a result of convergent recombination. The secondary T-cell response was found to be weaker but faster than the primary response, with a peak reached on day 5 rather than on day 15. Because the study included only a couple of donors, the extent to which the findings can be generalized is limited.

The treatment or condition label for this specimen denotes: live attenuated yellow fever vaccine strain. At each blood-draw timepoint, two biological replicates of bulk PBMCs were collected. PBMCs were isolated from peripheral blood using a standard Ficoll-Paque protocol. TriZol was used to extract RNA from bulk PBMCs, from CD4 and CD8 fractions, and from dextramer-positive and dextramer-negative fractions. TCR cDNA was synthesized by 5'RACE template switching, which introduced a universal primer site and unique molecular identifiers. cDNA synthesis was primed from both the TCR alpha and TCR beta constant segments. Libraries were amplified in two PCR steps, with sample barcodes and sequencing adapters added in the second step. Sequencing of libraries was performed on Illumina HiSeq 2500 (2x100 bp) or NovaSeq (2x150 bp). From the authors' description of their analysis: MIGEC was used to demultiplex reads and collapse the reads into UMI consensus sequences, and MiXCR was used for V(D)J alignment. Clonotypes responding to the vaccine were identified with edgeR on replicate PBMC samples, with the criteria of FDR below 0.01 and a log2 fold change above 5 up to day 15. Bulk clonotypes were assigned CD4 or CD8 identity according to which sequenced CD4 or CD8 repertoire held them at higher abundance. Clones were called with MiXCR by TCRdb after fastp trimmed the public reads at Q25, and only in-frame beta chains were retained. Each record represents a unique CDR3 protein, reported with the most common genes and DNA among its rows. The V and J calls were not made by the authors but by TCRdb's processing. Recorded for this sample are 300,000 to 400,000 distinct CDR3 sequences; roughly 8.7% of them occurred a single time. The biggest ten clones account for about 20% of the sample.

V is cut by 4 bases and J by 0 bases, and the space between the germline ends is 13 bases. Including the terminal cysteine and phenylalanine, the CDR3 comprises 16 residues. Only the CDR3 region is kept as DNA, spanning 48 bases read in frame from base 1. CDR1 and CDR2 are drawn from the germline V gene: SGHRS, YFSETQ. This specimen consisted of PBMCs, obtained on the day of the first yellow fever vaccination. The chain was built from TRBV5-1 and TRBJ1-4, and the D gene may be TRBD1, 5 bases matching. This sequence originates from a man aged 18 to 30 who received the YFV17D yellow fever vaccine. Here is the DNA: TGCGCCAGCAGCCTGGGGGTAGGAGCAACTAATGAAAAACTGTTTTTT. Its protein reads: CASSLGVGATNEKLFF.